This TCR beta chain stems from a study of cytomegalovirus exposure and HLA in healthy donors. The CDR3 has 15 residues. V shed 5 bases and J 3 bases; nucleotides not matched to a gene: 6. The germline V gene encodes CDR1 SGHTA and CDR2 FQGNSA. Study-wide points: Researchers left out some V segments, among them TRBV6-2 and TRBV6-3, as indistinguishable. An observed cluster of highly shared sequence variants was recorded as a likely sequencing artifact. In an earlier analysis, in approximately 570 donors, most V segments appeared productive either ~90% or ~30% of the time.

Of note for this clone: What it recognizes is unknown.

The primer mix had 60 Vbeta and 13 Jbeta primers. Only in-frame clones appear in the TCRdb table, and some are missing; sequencing was by immunoSEQ multiplex PCR. The profile shows about 94,000 clones, 6.5% to 8% of them singletons. The sequenced sample was PBMCs. The receptor was derived from a man aged 50 or older in good health and CMV-seronegative. J is TRBJ2-5 and V is TRBV7-2, with 10 nucleotides matching TRBD2. For the CDR3, the DNA is TGTGCCAGCAGCGGGTACACTAGCGGGAAAGAGACCCAGTACTTC. Translation: CASSGYTSGKETQYF.